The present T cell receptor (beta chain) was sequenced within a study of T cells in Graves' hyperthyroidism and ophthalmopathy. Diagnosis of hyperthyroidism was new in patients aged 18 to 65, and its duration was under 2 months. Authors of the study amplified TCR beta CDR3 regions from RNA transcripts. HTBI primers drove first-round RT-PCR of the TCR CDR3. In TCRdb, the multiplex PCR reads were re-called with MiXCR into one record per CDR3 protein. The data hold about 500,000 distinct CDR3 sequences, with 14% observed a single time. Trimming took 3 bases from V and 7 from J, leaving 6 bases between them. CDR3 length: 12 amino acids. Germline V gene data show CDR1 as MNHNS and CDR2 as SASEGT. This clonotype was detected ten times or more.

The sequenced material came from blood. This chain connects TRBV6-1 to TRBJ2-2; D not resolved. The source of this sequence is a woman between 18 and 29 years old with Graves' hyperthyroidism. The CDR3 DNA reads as TGTGCCAGCAGTGAGGTTATCGGGGAGCTGTTTTTT. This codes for CASSEVIGELFF.